This record covers a single T cell receptor (beta chain). Its target is unknown. CDR1 is SNHLY, CDR2 FYNNEI, per germline. CDR3 length: 14 residues. Trimming removed 8 bases from V and 4 bases from J; junction bases left unmatched: 11. The PCR contained 60 Vbeta and 13 Jbeta primers. In the study's own analysis: A later analysis tallied approximately 78 million unique TCR beta chains, 8.5 million to 11 million of them shared. Profiling relied on immunoSEQ multiplex PCR, and the TCRdb table lists in-frame clones only, not all of them. D and trimming were read from the DNA, whereas the V and J calls and clone size are those reported in that table. The sample yields about 190,000 clones, around nine tenths seen once. This sample stems from a study of cytomegalovirus exposure and HLA in healthy donors. Overall study findings and caveats: Sequences of the TCR beta chain were said to predict the HLA-A and HLA-B alleles of most subjects accurately.

The chain is built from TRBV2 and TRBJ2-7; the match to TRBD1 covers 7 bases. This receptor was obtained from a woman in her late teens or twenties in good health and CMV-seronegative. Specimen: PBMCs. The CDR3 region is CASSNQGTDYEQYF. CDR3 DNA: TGTGCCAGCTCGAACCAAGGGACAGATTACGAGCAGTACTTC.